The 29 T cell receptor beta chains listed next were all sequenced from one sample in a study of TIL therapy for anti-PD-1-resistant metastatic lung cancer. Regarding time point: pre-treatment sample, taken before nivolumab and TIL therapy. This was the immunoSEQ v3 assay. The method was immunoSEQ multiplex PCR; TCRdb's version includes in-frame clones alone and lacks a portion of them. The sample carries 45,000 to 75,000 clones, 87% recorded once. The specimen comprised blood, sampled at baseline. The receptors were gathered from a person aged 25 to 80 with non-small cell lung cancer.

This chain joins TRBV2 and TRBJ2-7, with D tentatively TRBD2 (6 bases). Germline V lookup: CDR1 SNHLY, CDR2 FYNNEI. The V and J ends lost 2 bases and 0 bases respectively, with 11 bases between them. This CDR3 is 15 amino acids long. The CDR3: CASSESGWDSYEQYF. The DNA of the CDR3 is TGTGCCAGCAGTGAAAGCGGGTGGGACTCCTACGAGCAGTACTTC.

The rearrangement uses TRBV28 and TRBJ2-7, with 7 positions matching TRBD1. This CDR3 comprises 15 residues. Germline assignment: CDR1 MDHEN and CDR2 SYDVKM. Trimming cost V 5 bases and J 3 bases; bases outside gene matches: 10. CDR3 nucleotides: TGTGCCAGCAGTCCCTCCACAGGGGTTGGCTACGAGCAGTACTTC. This sequence encodes CASSPSTGVGYEQYF.

CDR3 coding DNA: TGTGCCAGCAGCTTATCGGGACAAGTCTACAATGAGCAGTTCTTC. Protein: CASSLSGQVYNEQFF. The gene calls are TRBV11-3 and TRBJ2-1, with D possibly TRBD1 on 6 matching bases. V gave up 2 bases and J gave up 3 bases, with 11 bases separating them. The CDR3 is 15 residues long. CDR1 and CDR2 (germline): SGHNT, YENEEA.

This clone showed up just a few times. The CDR3 DNA sequence: TGTGCCAGCAGTTTTGCGGGCAGGGGGCCCGCTAACTATGGCTACACCTTC. Translation gives CASSFAGRGPANYGYTF. The chain is built from TRBV27 and TRBJ1-2, with 8 bases lining up with TRBD1. Unmatched junction bases numbered 9, after V lost 3 bases and J lost 0 bases. Germline V gives CDR1 MNHEY, CDR2 SMNVEV (reference sequence). The CDR3 has 17 amino acids.

V gene TRBV9 combines with J gene TRBJ2-7; tentative D call: TRBD1 (6 bases). The CDR3 has 15 amino acids. The V end lost 0 bases, the J end lost 0 bases, and 10 bases lay between the germline ends. From germline, CDR1 is SGDLS and CDR2 YYNGEE. CDR3 DNA sequence: TGTGCCAGCAGCGTAGTGGCGGACAGCTCCTACGAGCAGTACTTC. Translated, it gives CASSVVADSSYEQYF.

This clone was observed once. The V and J genes are TRBV5-4 and TRBJ2-1; 8 bases line up with TRBD2. The ends lost 1 base at V and 8 bases at J; junction bases unmatched: 14. This CDR3 spans 17 amino acids. Germline lookup yields CDR1 SGHNT and CDR2 YYREEE (reference sequence). CDR3 amino acids: CASSLISGTRSMHEQFF. The CDR3 nucleotides read TGTGCCAGCAGCTTGATATCCGGGACTAGGAGTATGCATGAGCAGTTCTTC.

The gene calls are TRBV12-2 and TRBJ2-7; the table gives TRBD1 as D, unverified against the DNA. TRBV12-2 constitutes a pseudogene. This CDR3 comprises 15 residues. Here the CDR3 DNA reads TGTGCAAGTCGCACCCCGCCGACAGGCTCCTACGAGCAGTACTTC. It translates to CASRTPPTGSYEQYF.

This chain links TRBV29-1 with TRBJ2-1; 11 bases match TRBD2. Germline lookup yields CDR1 SQVTM and CDR2 ANQGSEA. J was trimmed by 6 bases and V by 1 base; bases with no gene match: 2. This CDR3 has 14 residues. As DNA, the CDR3 is TGCAGCGTTGAAGTTAGCGGGAGGGCCAATGAGCAGTTCTTC. It is translated as CSVEVSGRANEQFF.

J is TRBJ2-1 and V is TRBV28; 7 nucleotides align to TRBD2. The CDR3 totals 15 residues. CDR1 and CDR2 (germline): MDHEN, SYDVKM. Trimming took 0 bases from V and 12 from J; bases not matched to a gene: 11. CDR3 sequence: CASSLWVGTTRGQFF. The CDR3 DNA follows: TGTGCCAGCAGTTTATGGGTTGGGACTACTCGAGGGCAGTTCTTC.

The rearrangement links TRBV9 to TRBJ2-3, with 10 positions matching TRBD2. The ends lost 0 bases at V and 8 bases at J; junction bases unmatched: 6. Germline V lookup: CDR1 SGDLS, CDR2 YYNGEE. There are 15 residues in the CDR3. The CDR3 DNA reads as TGTGCCAGCAGCGTAGACTGGCTAGCGGGGGTTACGCAGTATTTT. It specifies CASSVDWLAGVTQYF.

In this sample, this clone turned up once. This chain links TRBV30 with TRBJ2-7; D gene unclear. The CDR3 extends over 11 amino acids. Per the germline V gene, CDR1 is GTSNPN and CDR2 is SVGIG (reference sequence). With 2 bases removed from V and 6 bases from J, the gap between germline ends came to 8 bases. The CDR3 region is CAWSPLAEQYF. As DNA, the CDR3 is TGTGCCTGGAGTCCCCTGGCCGAGCAGTACTTC. Full variable domain (missing parts from reference TRBV30 and TRBJ2-7): SQTIHQWPATLVQPVGSPLSLECTVEGTSNPNLYWYRQAAGRGLQLLFYSVGIGQISSEVPQNLSASRPQDRQFILSSKKLLLSDSGFYLCAWSPLAEQYFGPGTRLTVT.

The chain uses TRBV20-1 and TRBJ1-2; 8 bases fit TRBD1. The germline V gene encodes CDR1 DFQATT and CDR2 SNEGSKA (reference sequence). The ends lost 6 bases at V and 7 bases at J; junction bases unmatched: 4. The CDR3 has 11 amino acids. DNA of the CDR3: TGCAGTGCGACAGGGGAGGTTGGCTACACCTTC. Amino acids: CSATGEVGYTF.

This rearrangement joins TRBV29-1 to TRBJ2-7, with D perhaps matching TRBD2 (6 bases). Germline-derived CDR1 and CDR2 are SQVTM and ANQGSEA. The CDR3 spans 15 residues. Trimming pared 7 bases from V and 4 bases from J, leaving 23 bases between. CDR3 loop: CSGRLIAGRGYEQYF. The CDR3 DNA follows: TGCAGCGGGCGACTAATAGCCGGCCGGGGGTACGAGCAGTACTTC.

The chain couples TRBV27 to TRBJ1-2; D is possibly TRBD1 (5 bases). V was clipped by 4 bases and J by 2 bases, with 17 bases between them. Looked up from germline, CDR1 is MNHEY and CDR2 is SMNVEV (reference sequence). The CDR3 runs 16 residues. This CDR3 is CASSSRAQGLNYGYTF. CDR3 DNA: TGTGCCAGCAGTTCGAGGGCGCAGGGACTAAACTATGGCTACACCTTC.

This chain links TRBV28 with TRBJ2-7; TRBD1 matches 10 bases. V lost 1 base to trimming and J lost 12 bases; unmatched junction nucleotides: 6. Germline values: CDR1 MDHEN, CDR2 SYDVKM. The CDR3 loop spans 13 amino acids. Here the CDR3 reads CASSLSGTGELYF. CDR3 in DNA: TGTGCCAGCAGTTTATCTGGGACAGGGGAACTGTACTTC. Variable domain in full (rest from reference TRBV28 and TRBJ2-7): DVKVTQSSRYLVKRTGEKVFLECVQDMDHENMFWYRQDPGLGLRLIYFSYDVKMKEKGDIPEGYSVSREKKERFSLILESASTNQTSMYLCASSLSGTGELYFGPGTRLTVT.

V usage is TRBV6-2 or TRBV6-3 and J usage is TRBJ1-3; D is uncertain. CDR1 is MNHEY, CDR2 SVGEGT, per germline. The CDR3 contains 13 residues. V was clipped by 2 bases and J by 1 base, with 3 bases between them. The CDR3 DNA sequence: TGTGCCAGCAGTTACGTTTCTGGAAACACCATATATTTT. It translates to CASSYVSGNTIYF.

Here the CDR3 DNA reads TGTGCCAGCAGCTGGGGGGACAGGGACATTCAAGAGACCCAGTACTTC. Amino acids: CASSWGDRDIQETQYF. The chain recombines TRBV5-4 with TRBJ2-5, with 9 bases identical to TRBD1. The V gene's germline CDR1 is SGHNT and CDR2 YYREEE (reference sequence). Germline trimming cut 3 bases from V and 2 bases from J; bases unmatched to any gene: 8. The CDR3 consists of 16 residues.

This chain links TRBV10-2 with TRBJ2-7; 8 bases align to TRBD2. The ends lost 8 bases at V and 3 bases at J; junction bases unmatched: 6. The CDR3 is 13 residues long. Looked up from germline, CDR1 is WSHSY and CDR2 is SAAADI. In DNA, the CDR3 is TGCGCCAGCTGGGGCGGGGGGATCTACGAGCAGTACTTC. This translates into CASWGGGIYEQYF.

The chain links TRBV6-4 to TRBJ1-1; TRBD1 matches 8 bases. CDR1 is MRHNA and CDR2 is SNTAGT in the germline V gene. Trimming cost V 6 bases and J 1 base; bases outside gene matches: 4. This CDR3 is 14 amino acids long. The DNA of the CDR3 is TGTGCCAGCAGGCAGGGGGCTGGGAACACTGAAGCTTTCTTT. It specifies CASRQGAGNTEAFF.

This chain connects TRBV6-5 to TRBJ1-1; 8 bases line up with TRBD1. Germline-derived CDR1 and CDR2 are MNHEY and SVGAGI. The CDR3 is made up of 14 amino acids. Trimming cost V 6 bases and J 4 bases; bases outside gene matches: 7. CDR3 protein: CASRGQGSGTEAFF. CDR3 in DNA: TGTGCCAGCAGAGGACAGGGTTCCGGCACTGAAGCTTTCTTT.

The chain is built from TRBV5-1 and TRBJ1-3, with a weak D call TRBD1 (5 bases). Germline CDR1 SGHRS, CDR2 YFSETQ. There are 16 residues in the CDR3. Trimming stripped 0 bases from V and 0 bases from J, with 10 bases between. The CDR3 sequence is CASSLGDFSSGNTIYF. CDR3 DNA sequence: TGCGCCAGCAGCTTGGGGGACTTCTCCTCTGGAAACACCATATATTTT.

The table lists this clone with a count of one. V and J are TRBV5-6 and TRBJ2-3; D gene uncertain. Trimming cost V 2 bases and J 2 bases, with 12 bases left between them. This CDR3 contains 15 residues. CDR1 and CDR2 from the germline V gene are SGHDT and YYEEEE. The CDR3 sequence is CASSFNLEYTDTQYF. The DNA for the CDR3 is TGTGCCAGCAGCTTCAACCTAGAGTACACAGATACGCAGTATTTT.

The chain has TRBV28 and TRBJ2-7; D unresolved. With 5 bases removed from V and 6 bases from J, the gap between germline ends came to 5 bases. The CDR3 sequence is 10 residues long. Germline CDR1 and CDR2: MDHEN and SYDVKM. The CDR3 region is CASSRFEQYF. The CDR3 coding sequence is TGTGCCAGCAGTCGTTTCGAGCAGTACTTC.

This chain links TRBV6-4 with TRBJ1-6; no reliable D call. V gave up 1 base and J gave up 6 bases, with 10 bases separating them. The CDR3 is 15 amino acids. Germline V gene sequence: CDR1 MRHNA, CDR2 SNTAGT. CDR3 region: CASSDYSGFNSPLHF. The CDR3 nucleotides are TGTGCCAGCAGTGACTACTCGGGGTTTAATTCACCCCTCCACTTT.

This clone was found once. This chain joins TRBV25-1 and TRBJ2-1; 13 nucleotides match TRBD2. Germline CDR1 and CDR2: MGHDK and SYGVNS. The CDR3 length is 15 residues. V shed 6 bases, J shed 9 bases, and the junction held 8 bases outside the gene matches. The DNA of the CDR3 is TGTGCCAGCAGGCTGGCCGGGACTAGCGGGATTGAGCAGTTCTTC. Its translation: CASRLAGTSGIEQFF.

The chain uses TRBV2 and TRBJ2-3, with 7 bases matching TRBD2. The J segment lost 2 bases and the V segment lost 3 bases, leaving 11 bases of the junction unmatched. The CDR3 extends over 17 amino acids. Germline V gene sequence: CDR1 SNHLY, CDR2 FYNNEI. CDR3 amino acids: CASSDPPSGLYTDTQYF. The CDR3 DNA reads as TGTGCCAGCAGTGATCCGCCTAGCGGACTTTACACAGATACGCAGTATTTT. The full variable domain, in which reference TRBV2 and TRBJ2-3 provide the parts outside the CDR3, is EPEVTQTPSHQVTQMGQEVILRCVPISNHLYFYWYRQILGQKVEFLVSFYNNEISEKSEIFDDQFSVERPDGSNFTLKIRSTKLEDSAMYFCASSDPPSGLYTDTQYFGPGTRLTVL.

As for this clone: Other DNA sequences in the sample encode the same CDR3. The chain uses TRBV5-1 and TRBJ2-1, with D perhaps TRBD1 or TRBD2 (5 bases each). Germline V gene data show CDR1 as SGHRS and CDR2 as YFSETQ. This CDR3 is 15 amino acids long. Trimming cost V 0 bases and J 2 bases, with 9 bases left between them. The CDR3 loop reads CASSLEGRPYNEQFF. The CDR3 nucleotides read TGCGCCAGCAGCTTGGAGGGACGCCCCTACAATGAGCAGTTCTTC.

The chain recombines TRBV2 with TRBJ2-3, with unresolved D. V was pared by 4 bases and J by 0 bases, with 8 bases between. CDR1 is SNHLY, CDR2 FYNNEI, per germline. The CDR3 length is 14 residues. The CDR3 DNA reads as TGTGCCAGCAGTGCTAGAATGAGCACAGATACGCAGTATTTT. It yields the protein CASSARMSTDTQYF.

The chain uses TRBV7-2 and TRBJ1-1, with D possibly being TRBD1 (6 bases). This CDR3 region has 15 residues. Trimming took off 5 bases at V and 3 bases at J, with 16 bases between the two ends. Germline-derived CDR1 and CDR2 are SGHTA and FQGNSA. The CDR3 DNA follows: TGTGCCAGCAGCCCCCAGCAAGGGGGACACACTGAAGCTTTCTTT. Translation gives CASSPQQGGHTEAFF. The variable domain in full, completed from reference TRBV7-2 and TRBJ1-1, reads GAGVSQSPSNKVTEKGKDVELRCDPISGHTALYWYRQSLGQGLEFLIYFQGNSAPDKSGLPSDRFSAERTGGSVSTLTIQRTQQEDSAVYLCASSPQQGGHTEAFFGQGTRLTVV.